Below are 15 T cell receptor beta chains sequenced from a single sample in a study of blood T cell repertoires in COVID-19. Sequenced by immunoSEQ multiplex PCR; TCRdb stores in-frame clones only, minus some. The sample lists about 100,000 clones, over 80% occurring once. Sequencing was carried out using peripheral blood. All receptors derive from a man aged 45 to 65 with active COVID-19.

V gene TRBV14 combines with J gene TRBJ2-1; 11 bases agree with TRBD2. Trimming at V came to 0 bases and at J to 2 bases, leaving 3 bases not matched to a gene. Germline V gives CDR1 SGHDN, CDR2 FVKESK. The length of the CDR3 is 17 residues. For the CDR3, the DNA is TGTGCCAGCAGCCAAGATCTACTAGCGGGGGCCTACAATGAGCAGTTCTTC. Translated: CASSQDLLAGAYNEQFF.

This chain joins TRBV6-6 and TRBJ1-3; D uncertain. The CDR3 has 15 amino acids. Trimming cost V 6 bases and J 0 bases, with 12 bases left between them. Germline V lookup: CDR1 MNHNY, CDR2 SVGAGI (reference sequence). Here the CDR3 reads CASSPPQSSGNTIYF. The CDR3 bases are TGTGCCAGCAGCCCTCCACAGAGCTCTGGAAACACCATATATTTT.

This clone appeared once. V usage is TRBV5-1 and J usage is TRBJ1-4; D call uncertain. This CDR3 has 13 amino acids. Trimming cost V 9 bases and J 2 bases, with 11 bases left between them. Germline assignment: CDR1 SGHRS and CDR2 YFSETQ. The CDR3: CANLQQTNEKLFF. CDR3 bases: TGCGCCAACCTACAGCAGACTAATGAAAAACTGTTTTTT.

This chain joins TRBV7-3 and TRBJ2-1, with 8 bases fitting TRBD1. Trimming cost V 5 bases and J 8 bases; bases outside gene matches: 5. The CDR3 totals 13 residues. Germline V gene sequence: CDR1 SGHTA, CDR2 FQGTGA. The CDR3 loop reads CASSLDRDHEQFF. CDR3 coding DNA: TGTGCCAGCAGCCTGGACAGGGACCATGAGCAGTTCTTC.

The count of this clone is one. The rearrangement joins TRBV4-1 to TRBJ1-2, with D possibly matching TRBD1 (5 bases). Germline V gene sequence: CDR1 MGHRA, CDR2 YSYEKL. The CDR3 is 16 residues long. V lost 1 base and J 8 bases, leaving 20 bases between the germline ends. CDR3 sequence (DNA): TGCGCCAGCAGCCAAGGACGGGGGGGGACGGCTGAGGGCTACACCTTC. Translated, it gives CASSQGRGGTAEGYTF.

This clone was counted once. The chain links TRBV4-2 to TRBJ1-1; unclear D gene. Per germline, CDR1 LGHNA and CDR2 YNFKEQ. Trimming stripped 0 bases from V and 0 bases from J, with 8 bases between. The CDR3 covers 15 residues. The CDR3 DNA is TGTGCCAGCAGCCAAGAGGAAACAGTGAACACTGAAGCTTTCTTT. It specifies CASSQEETVNTEAFF.

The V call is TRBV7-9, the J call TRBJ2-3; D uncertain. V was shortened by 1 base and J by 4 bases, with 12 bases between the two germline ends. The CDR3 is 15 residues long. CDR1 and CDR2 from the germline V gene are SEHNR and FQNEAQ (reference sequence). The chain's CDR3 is CASSLVLSSADTQYF. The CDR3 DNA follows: TGTGCCAGCAGCTTAGTTCTATCTAGTGCAGATACGCAGTATTTT.

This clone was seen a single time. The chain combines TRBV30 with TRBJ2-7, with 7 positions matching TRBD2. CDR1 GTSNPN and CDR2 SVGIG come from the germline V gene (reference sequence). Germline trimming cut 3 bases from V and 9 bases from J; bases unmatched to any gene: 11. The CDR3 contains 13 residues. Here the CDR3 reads CAWSLAEARGQYF. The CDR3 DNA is TGTGCCTGGAGCCTAGCGGAGGCACGAGGGCAGTACTTC.

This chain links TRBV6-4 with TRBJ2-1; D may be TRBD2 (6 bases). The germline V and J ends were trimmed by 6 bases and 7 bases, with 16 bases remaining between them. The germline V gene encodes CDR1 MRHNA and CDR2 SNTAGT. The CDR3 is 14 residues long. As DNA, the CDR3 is TGTGCCAGCAGGGCCTGCGGGACGCAAAATGAGCAGTTCTTC. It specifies CASRACGTQNEQFF.

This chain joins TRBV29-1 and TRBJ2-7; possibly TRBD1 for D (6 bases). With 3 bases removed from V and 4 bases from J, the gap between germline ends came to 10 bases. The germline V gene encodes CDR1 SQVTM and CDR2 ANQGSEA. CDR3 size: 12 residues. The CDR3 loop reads CSVDQGSYEQYF. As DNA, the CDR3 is TGCAGCGTTGACCAGGGGTCATACGAGCAGTACTTC.

The CDR3 nucleotides read TGTGCCAGCAGCTTAGGTCGGCAGGGGGTATACAATGAGCAGTTCTTC. Amino acid sequence: CASSLGRQGVYNEQFF. This chain uses TRBV13 with TRBJ2-1; 7 bases are shared with TRBD1. J lost 4 bases, V lost 0 bases, and 6 bases had no gene match. The germline CDR1 and CDR2 sequences are PRHDT and FYEKMQ (reference sequence). The CDR3 totals 16 residues.

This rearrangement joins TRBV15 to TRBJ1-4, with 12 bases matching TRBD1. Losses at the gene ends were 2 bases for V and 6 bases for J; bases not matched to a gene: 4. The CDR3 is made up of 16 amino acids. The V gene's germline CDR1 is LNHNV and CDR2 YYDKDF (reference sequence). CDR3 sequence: CATSRWGQGADEKLFF. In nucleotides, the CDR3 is TGTGCCACCAGCAGATGGGGACAGGGGGCAGATGAAAAACTGTTTTTT.

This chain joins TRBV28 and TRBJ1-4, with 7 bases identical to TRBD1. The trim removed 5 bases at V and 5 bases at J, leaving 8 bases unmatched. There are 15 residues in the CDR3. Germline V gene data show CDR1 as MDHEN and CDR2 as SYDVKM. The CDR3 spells CASSPRDRQNEKLFF. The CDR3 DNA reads TGTGCCAGCAGTCCCCGGGACAGACAAAATGAAAAACTGTTTTTT.

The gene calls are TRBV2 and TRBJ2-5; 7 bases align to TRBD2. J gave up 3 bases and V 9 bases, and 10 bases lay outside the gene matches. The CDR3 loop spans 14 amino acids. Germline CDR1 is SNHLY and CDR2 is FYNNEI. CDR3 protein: CARGVGGGKETQYF. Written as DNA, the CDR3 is TGTGCCAGAGGGGTAGGCGGGGGAAAAGAGACCCAGTACTTC.

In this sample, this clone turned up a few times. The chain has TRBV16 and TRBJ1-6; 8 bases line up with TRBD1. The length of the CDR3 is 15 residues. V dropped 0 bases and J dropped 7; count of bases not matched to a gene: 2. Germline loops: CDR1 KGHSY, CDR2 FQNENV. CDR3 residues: CASSQSQGANSPLHF. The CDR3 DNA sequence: TGTGCCAGCAGCCAATCTCAGGGGGCAAATTCACCCCTCCACTTT.